These 18 T cell receptor beta chains came from one sample sequenced in a study of blood T cell repertoires in COVID-19. Generated by immunoSEQ multiplex PCR, the TCRdb table keeps only in-frame clones and is missing some. The repertoire holds roughly 280,000 clones, with less than 90% as singletons. The source material was peripheral blood. The receptors derive from a man aged 25 to 40 with active or convalescent COVID-19.

The genes are TRBV5-5 and TRBJ2-2; 8 bases line up with TRBD1. V was pared by 5 bases and J by 2 bases, with 8 bases of the junction left unmatched. The CDR3 totals 16 residues. Germline V gene lookup returns CDR1 SGHKS and CDR2 YYEKEE (reference sequence). The CDR3 region has the DNA TGTGCCAGCAGTCCCAGGACAGGGCGAAACACCGGGGAGCTGTTTTTT. This gives the protein CASSPRTGRNTGELFF.

The genes are TRBV7-9 and TRBJ2-5; 7 bases fit TRBD1. V lost 5 bases and J lost 5; bases outside the gene matches: 11. The CDR3 totals 15 residues. CDR1 is SEHNR, CDR2 FQNEAQ, per germline (reference sequence). The CDR3 spells CASSTSGQVEETQYF. CDR3 nucleotides: TGTGCCAGCAGCACATCAGGACAGGTCGAGGAGACCCAGTACTTC.

The sample holds a few counts of this clone. The chain couples TRBV11-2 to TRBJ2-1; 8 nucleotides agree with TRBD1. Germline assignment: CDR1 SGHAT and CDR2 FQNNGV. V lost 5 bases and J lost 7; bases outside the gene matches: 10. The CDR3 has 15 residues. The CDR3: CASSRSTGEANEQFF. CDR3 DNA sequence: TGTGCCAGCAGCCGGTCGACAGGGGAGGCAAATGAGCAGTTCTTC.

The rearrangement joins TRBV19 to TRBJ2-1, with D possibly being TRBD2 (5 bases). From germline, CDR1 is LNHDA and CDR2 SQIVND (reference sequence). This CDR3 contains 14 residues. Trimming took 4 bases from V and 4 from J, leaving 11 bases between them. The CDR3 region has the DNA TGTGCCAGTAGTAACGGCGGGCATTACAATGAGCAGTTCTTC. Its translation is CASSNGGHYNEQFF.

The chain couples TRBV19 to TRBJ2-7; TRBD2 is a possible D gene (6 bases). The CDR3 runs to 14 residues. The ends were cut back, 6 bases at V and 4 bases at J, with 16 bases in the middle. The germline V gene has CDR1 LNHDA and CDR2 SQIVND (reference sequence). The CDR3 DNA reads as TGTGCCAGTAGCGTCGGGAGAGGGCGGTACGAGCAGTACTTC. Amino acid sequence: CASSVGRGRYEQYF.

The J gene is TRBJ1-1, the V gene TRBV29-1, with a weak D call TRBD1 (5 bases). CDR1 is SQVTM and CDR2 is ANQGSEA in the germline V gene. The CDR3 is 14 amino acids. V was shortened by 6 bases and J by 5 bases, with 19 bases between the two germline ends. The CDR3: CSVAQGQGGTEAFF. The CDR3 nucleotides are TGCAGCGTAGCCCAGGGCCAAGGAGGGACTGAAGCTTTCTTT.

The chain combines TRBV11-2 with TRBJ2-7; 8 positions agree with TRBD2. CDR1 and CDR2 from the germline V gene are SGHAT and FQNNGV. This CDR3 comprises 15 residues. The J segment lost 6 bases and the V segment lost 5 bases, leaving 12 bases of the junction unmatched. Written as DNA, the CDR3 is TGTGCCAGCAGCCAAAATGCACTAGCGGTTCCCGAGCAGTACTTC. It yields the protein CASSQNALAVPEQYF. Complete variable domain (other parts from reference TRBV11-2 and TRBJ2-7): EAGVAQSPRYKIIEKRQSVAFWCNPISGHATLYWYQQILGQGPKLLIQFQNNGVVDDSQLPKDRFSAERLKGVDSTLKIQPAKLEDSAVYLCASSQNALAVPEQYFGPGTRLTVT.

This clone appeared a single time. This sequence joins TRBV5-1 and TRBJ2-5, with TRBD1 matching 7 bases. V gave up 0 bases and J gave up 5 bases; unmatched junction bases: 7. Germline CDR1 is SGHRS and CDR2 is YFSETQ. There are 15 residues in the CDR3. The CDR3 is CASSLATGRGETQYF. CDR3 nucleotides: TGCGCCAGCAGCTTGGCGACAGGGCGCGGTGAGACCCAGTACTTC.

J is TRBJ1-4 and V is TRBV2; 9 bases line up with TRBD1. Germline V gene sequence: CDR1 SNHLY, CDR2 FYNNEI. This CDR3 has 15 amino acids. Trimming removed 6 bases from V and 14 bases from J; junction bases left unmatched: 16. CDR3 protein: CASSVTGGTLGSLFF. Here the CDR3 DNA reads TGTGCCAGCAGCGTCACAGGGGGCACTCTGGGTTCGCTGTTTTTT.

The rearrangement uses TRBV4-1 and TRBJ1-6, with TRBD1 identical over 7 bases. Trimming removed 0 bases from V and 0 bases from J; junction bases left unmatched: 8. Germline CDR1 reads MGHRA; CDR2 reads YSYEKL. CDR3 length equals 19 residues. CDR3 bases: TGCGCCAGCAGCCAAGATAATGGAGGGGGCGGCTCCTATAATTCACCCCTCCACTTT. It encodes CASSQDNGGGGSYNSPLHF.

This chain joins TRBV5-6 and TRBJ2-3, with D tentatively TRBD1 (6 bases). The CDR3 is 16 amino acids. Deletions cut 2 bases from V and 2 bases from J, with 15 bases between. Germline CDR1 and CDR2: SGHDT and YYEEEE. The CDR3 spells CASSLRTAFYTDTQYF. The CDR3 DNA sequence: TGTGCCAGCAGCTTACGGACAGCATTTTACACAGATACGCAGTATTTT.

This chain connects TRBV7-9 to TRBJ1-1, with 10 bases identical to TRBD1. CDR1 is SEHNR, CDR2 FQNEAQ, per germline (reference sequence). The CDR3 loop spans 19 amino acids. J lost 0 bases, V lost 5 bases, and 15 bases had no gene match. CDR3 in DNA: TGTGCCAGCAGCCTTGAACCCCCGACAGGGGGCTGGTTGAACACTGAAGCTTTCTTT. It is translated as CASSLEPPTGGWLNTEAFF.

This chain joins TRBV11-2 and TRBJ1-1, with 7 bases aligning to TRBD1. CDR1 and CDR2 from the germline V gene are SGHAT and FQNNGV. This CDR3 has 16 amino acids. V trimming: 1 base; J trimming: 11 bases; junction bases outside the gene matches: 16. The CDR3 sequence is CASSLVGNRQGGDAFF. CDR3 bases: TGTGCCAGCAGCTTAGTGGGGAACAGACAGGGCGGTGATGCTTTCTTT.

The chain links TRBV15 to TRBJ1-4, with a weak D call TRBD1 (6 bases). This CDR3 region has 16 residues. V lost 3 bases and J 4 bases, leaving 15 bases between the germline ends. The V gene's germline CDR1 is LNHNV and CDR2 YYDKDF (reference sequence). The CDR3 nucleotides are TGTGCCACCAGCAGGGGCCGCGGACAGCTTAATGAAAAACTGTTTTTT. It translates to CATSRGRGQLNEKLFF. Based on the CDR3 plus reference TRBV15 and TRBJ1-4, the full variable domain is DAMVIQNPRYQVTQFGKPVTLSCSQTLNHNVMYWYQQKSSQAPKLLFHYYDKDFNNEADTPDNFQSRRPNTSFCFLDIRSPGLGDTAMYLCATSRGRGQLNEKLFFGSGTQLSVL.

This clone was observed once. The V and J genes are TRBV14 and TRBJ1-1, with 8 bases lining up with TRBD1. V lost 3 bases, J lost 6 bases, and 6 bases stayed unmatched. CDR3 length equals 14 residues. Germline values: CDR1 SGHDN, CDR2 FVKESK. In nucleotides, the CDR3 is TGTGCCAGCAGCCATAGGGACAGGCAAGCTGAAGCTTTCTTT. It yields the protein CASSHRDRQAEAFF.

This clone was seen once. The rearrangement joins TRBV2 to TRBJ1-1; D possibly corresponds to TRBD1 (6 bases). Trimming shortened V by 2 bases and J by 4 bases, and 14 bases separated the two germline ends. CDR1 SNHLY and CDR2 FYNNEI come from the germline V gene. The length of the CDR3 is 15 residues. CDR3 nucleotide sequence: TGTGCCAGCAGTGAATATAATTCAGGGGCCACTGAAGCTTTCTTT. This encodes CASSEYNSGATEAFF. Supplemented by reference TRBV2 and TRBJ1-1, the full variable domain reads EPEVTQTPSHQVTQMGQEVILRCVPISNHLYFYWYRQILGQKVEFLVSFYNNEISEKSEIFDDQFSVERPDGSNFTLKIRSTKLEDSAMYFCASSEYNSGATEAFFGQGTRLTVV.

The rearrangement links TRBV6-1 to TRBJ2-3, with D perhaps matching TRBD1 (7 bases). Germline CDR1 and CDR2: MNHNS and SASEGT. V was pared by 3 bases and J by 1 base, with 11 bases between. CDR3 length equals 15 residues. The CDR3 spells CASSDRGVGTDTQYF. CDR3 nucleotides: TGTGCCAGCAGTGACAGGGGGGTGGGCACAGATACGCAGTATTTT.

The CDR3 protein is CASSVGQGEGGRSFF. In DNA, the CDR3 is TGTGCCAGCAGCGTAGGACAGGGGGAAGGAGGTCGGTCTTTCTTT. The chain uses TRBV9 and TRBJ1-1; TRBD1 agrees at 9 bases. The germline CDR1 and CDR2 sequences are SGDLS and YYNGEE. The CDR3 loop spans 15 amino acids. Trimming at V came to 0 bases and at J to 12 bases, leaving 12 bases not matched to a gene.